The 14 T cell receptor beta chains below come from one sample, sequenced in a study of blood T cell repertoires in COVID-19. TCRdb keeps only in-frame clones here, not all; method: immunoSEQ multiplex PCR. Of 90,000 to 100,000 clones in the sample, 85% are singletons; the top ten hold roughly 37%. Sequencing used peripheral blood. These receptors were obtained from an elderly man with acute or convalescent COVID-19.

This chain links TRBV19 with TRBJ2-1; perhaps TRBD2 as D (6 bases). Germline CDR1 is LNHDA and CDR2 is SQIVND (reference sequence). The V and J ends lost 5 bases and 5 bases respectively, with 16 bases between them. The CDR3 has 15 residues. CDR3 sequence: CASSGWRREHNEQFF. In DNA form, the CDR3 reads TGTGCCAGTAGTGGCTGGCGGCGGGAACACAATGAGCAGTTCTTC.

Only one count was recorded for this clone. The genes are TRBV7-9 and TRBJ1-1, with 8 nucleotides matching TRBD1. The CDR3 has 14 amino acids. V lost 3 bases and J lost 6; bases outside the gene matches: 6. CDR1 SEHNR and CDR2 FQNEAQ come from the germline V gene (reference sequence). CDR3 region: CASSFQGAESEAFF. CDR3 DNA: TGTGCCAGCAGCTTCCAGGGGGCCGAATCTGAAGCTTTCTTT.

The rearrangement uses TRBV6-2 or TRBV6-3 and TRBJ2-7; perhaps TRBD2 as D (5 bases). The ends were cut back, 2 bases at V and 3 bases at J, with 8 bases in the middle. CDR3 length: 13 residues. CDR1 and CDR2 (germline): MNHEY, SVGEGT. The CDR3 region has the DNA TGTGCCAGCAGTTACGGACTTGACTACGAGCAGTACTTC. The encoded protein is CASSYGLDYEQYF.

The chain joins TRBV5-1 to TRBJ1-4, with D possibly being TRBD1 (5 bases). The germline V gene has CDR1 SGHRS and CDR2 YFSETQ. The CDR3 runs 16 residues. V lost 4 bases, J lost 5 bases, and 18 bases lay in between. The chain's CDR3 is CASSPETARSNEKLFF. CDR3 nucleotides: TGCGCCAGCAGCCCGGAGACAGCCCGATCCAATGAAAAACTGTTTTTT.

V and J are TRBV2 and TRBJ2-7; 7 bases match TRBD1. The CDR3 runs to 12 residues. Germline CDR1 and CDR2: SNHLY and FYNNEI. V was clipped by 3 bases and J by 4 bases; unmatched bases: 0. CDR3 in amino acids: CASSETGYEQYF. The CDR3 DNA reads TGTGCCAGCAGTGAGACAGGGTACGAGCAGTACTTC.

The genes are TRBV28 and TRBJ1-3, with 7 bases fitting TRBD1. This CDR3 spans 15 amino acids. Germline assignment: CDR1 MDHEN and CDR2 SYDVKM. With V trimmed by 6 bases and J by 1 base, 6 bases remained unmatched. CDR3 loop: CASSRQGSSGNTIYF. In DNA, the CDR3 is TGTGCCAGCAGCCGACAGGGAAGTTCTGGAAACACCATATATTTT. Full variable domain (rest looked up from reference TRBV28 and TRBJ1-3): DVKVTQSSRYLVKRTGEKVFLECVQDMDHENMFWYRQDPGLGLRLIYFSYDVKMKEKGDIPEGYSVSREKKERFSLILESASTNQTSMYLCASSRQGSSGNTIYFGEGSWLTVV.

This clone was picked up a small number of times. The chain links TRBV11-3 to TRBJ2-7; no firm D call. The CDR3 has 16 residues. Germline V lookup: CDR1 SGHNT, CDR2 YENEEA. Deletions cut 5 bases from V and 0 bases from J, with 17 bases between. This chain's CDR3 is CASSPIGPASSYEQYF. Written as DNA, the CDR3 is TGTGCCAGCAGCCCCATAGGTCCCGCTAGCTCCTACGAGCAGTACTTC.

V and J are TRBV19 and TRBJ1-5, with no clear D. This CDR3 comprises 14 residues. Germline CDR1 and CDR2: LNHDA and SQIVND (reference sequence). V shed 0 bases and J shed 2 bases, with 5 bases lying between them. As DNA, the CDR3 is TGTGCCAGTAGTATAGACCAGGGCAATCAGCCCCAGCATTTT. Its protein product is CASSIDQGNQPQHF.

This clone is medium-sized. This chain joins TRBV28 and TRBJ2-7, with TRBD1 matching 9 bases. The CDR3 runs to 18 residues. Germline values: CDR1 MDHEN, CDR2 SYDVKM. Losses at the gene ends were 3 bases for V and 2 bases for J; bases not matched to a gene: 14. The CDR3 here is CASSFSGLQGDRAYEQYF. The CDR3 DNA reads as TGTGCCAGCAGTTTCTCAGGACTCCAGGGGGACAGGGCCTACGAGCAGTACTTC.

This rearrangement joins TRBV29-1 to TRBJ1-4; tentative D call: TRBD1 (6 bases). V was shortened by 3 bases and J by 8 bases, with 13 bases between the two germline ends. There are 13 residues in the CDR3. Per the germline V gene, CDR1 is SQVTM and CDR2 is ANQGSEA. CDR3 nucleotide sequence: TGCAGCGTTGATGGGGGCGGACAGGAAAAACTGTTTTTT. Its translation is CSVDGGGQEKLFF.

This clone was counted between two and nine times. V and J are TRBV29-1 and TRBJ2-7; 14 nucleotides agree with TRBD2. Germline CDR1 and CDR2: SQVTM and ANQGSEA. Trimming at V came to 6 bases and at J to 4 bases, leaving 5 bases not matched to a gene. The CDR3 runs to 14 residues. Here the CDR3 DNA reads TGCAGCGTACGGACTAGCGGGGGGACGTACGAGCAGTACTTC. The encoded protein is CSVRTSGGTYEQYF.

The J gene is TRBJ2-1, the V gene TRBV18; 12 bases map to TRBD2. This CDR3 comprises 17 residues. Germline V gives CDR1 KGHSH, CDR2 LQKENI. V lost 3 bases to trimming and J lost 5 bases; unmatched junction nucleotides: 8. The CDR3 loop is CASSPKLAGGRDNEQFF. The CDR3 DNA sequence: TGTGCCAGCTCACCGAAGCTAGCGGGAGGGAGGGACAATGAGCAGTTCTTC.

This clone was detected a few times. The gene calls are TRBV6-5 and TRBJ2-7; no definite D call. CDR3 size: 15 residues. Germline CDR1 and CDR2: MNHEY and SVGAGI. Trimming took off 5 bases at V and 1 base at J, with 15 bases between the two ends. CDR3 sequence reads: CASSISFDGSYEQYF. Written as DNA, the CDR3 is TGTGCCAGCAGTATTTCCTTTGACGGGTCCTACGAGCAGTACTTC.

The chain has TRBV25-1 and TRBJ1-4; D perhaps matches TRBD1 (6 bases). With 2 bases removed from V and 7 bases from J, the gap between germline ends came to 11 bases. The CDR3 runs to 14 residues. Germline assignment: CDR1 MGHDK and CDR2 SYGVNS. In DNA, the CDR3 is TGTGCCAGCAGTGAAACTCCCAGGGGTGAAAAACTGTTTTTT. Translated, it gives CASSETPRGEKLFF.